This record looks at one T cell receptor beta chain sequence and its context. Trimming stripped 6 bases from V and 11 bases from J, with 35 bases between. This CDR3 is 18 amino acids long. Germline CDR1 SGHKS, CDR2 YYEKEE (reference sequence). These data originate in a study of identical twins. TCRdb called the 5' RACE reads again in MiXCR, with one record for every CDR3 protein. The sample holds 1.5 million or so distinct CDR3 sequences, around 33% seen once. What was sequenced was cord blood. The chain uses TRBV5-5 and TRBJ2-5, with D perhaps being TRBD1 or TRBD2 (6 bases each). The source of this sequence is a newborn girl in good health. The CDR3 here is CASKTGQDRDWTYNEQYF. The CDR3 nucleotides read TGTGCCAGCAAGACAGGACAAGACCGGGACTGGACCTACAATGAGCAGTACTTC.